One sample yielded the 16 T cell receptor beta chains listed below, sequenced in a study of cytomegalovirus exposure and HLA in healthy donors. PCR involved 60 Vbeta and 13 Jbeta primers. Clones were read by immunoSEQ multiplex PCR, and TCRdb kept only the in-frame ones, dropping some. Seen here are 130,000 to 150,000 clones, more than 70% observed once, and the top ten hold roughly 4.6%. Sequencing input: PBMCs. Receptor source: a woman aged 45 to 65 in good health and CMV-seronegative.

The CDR3 spells CSVDRQVGYTF. In nucleotides, the CDR3 is TGCAGCGTTGATCGGCAGGTTGGCTACACCTTC. The chain employs TRBV29-1 and TRBJ1-2; D is undetermined. The V end lost 3 bases, the J end lost 7 bases, and 9 bases lay between the germline ends. The CDR3 sequence is 11 residues long. Germline values: CDR1 SQVTM, CDR2 ANQGSEA. Looking up the rest from reference TRBV29-1 and TRBJ1-2 gives the full variable domain: SAVISQKPSRDICQRGTSLTIQCQVDSQVTMMFWYRQQPGQSLTLIATANQGSEATYESGFVIDKFPISRPNLTFSTLTVSNMSPEDSSIYLCSVDRQVGYTFGSGTRLTVV.

The chain links TRBV2 to TRBJ2-7; the D gene is possibly TRBD2 (7 bases). This CDR3 is 14 amino acids long. CDR1 SNHLY and CDR2 FYNNEI come from the germline V gene. Trimming left V 8 bases short and J 0 bases short, with 14 bases between. CDR3 amino acids: CASLGGGSSYEQYF. The CDR3 bases are TGTGCCAGCCTGGGGGGGGGCAGCTCCTACGAGCAGTACTTC.

The chain is built from TRBV11-2 and TRBJ1-4; D perhaps matches TRBD1 (6 bases). Germline CDR1 reads SGHAT; CDR2 reads FQNNGV. The CDR3 is made up of 14 amino acids. The ends were cut back, 5 bases at V and 7 bases at J, with 14 bases in the middle. The CDR3 loop reads CASSPLGGREKLFF. In DNA form, the CDR3 reads TGTGCCAGCAGCCCCTTGGGGGGGCGTGAAAAACTGTTTTTT. Looking up the rest from reference TRBV11-2 and TRBJ1-4 gives the full variable domain: EAGVAQSPRYKIIEKRQSVAFWCNPISGHATLYWYQQILGQGPKLLIQFQNNGVVDDSQLPKDRFSAERLKGVDSTLKIQPAKLEDSAVYLCASSPLGGREKLFFGSGTQLSVL.

The chain is built from TRBV6-4 and TRBJ1-6, with 8 nucleotides matching TRBD1. The CDR3 totals 13 residues. Losses at the gene ends were 6 bases for V and 8 bases for J; bases not matched to a gene: 3. Germline CDR1 is MRHNA and CDR2 is SNTAGT. CDR3 nucleotide sequence: TGTGCCAGCAGGGAGACAGGGGATTCACCCCTCCACTTT. Residues: CASRETGDSPLHF.

V gene TRBV6-6 combines with J gene TRBJ2-7, with D perhaps matching TRBD1 (6 bases). This CDR3 is 13 amino acids long. Germline V lookup: CDR1 MNHNY, CDR2 SVGAGI (reference sequence). The ends were cut back, 8 bases at V and 0 bases at J, with 11 bases in the middle. The CDR3, as DNA: TGTGCCAGCGAGGGGACATCCTCCTACGAGCAGTACTTC. Protein: CASEGTSSYEQYF.

The chain employs TRBV5-6 and TRBJ2-5; 16 nucleotides align to TRBD2. The ends lost 0 bases at V and 6 bases at J; junction bases unmatched: 2. This CDR3 has 16 residues. CDR1 and CDR2 from the germline V gene are SGHDT and YYEEEE. The chain's CDR3 is CASSLGGLAGGQTQYF. For the CDR3, the DNA is TGTGCCAGCAGCTTGGGGGGACTAGCGGGGGGGCAGACCCAGTACTTC.

The sample holds a few counts of this clone. This sample also contains other DNA sequences that code for the same CDR3. This chain links TRBV10-3 with TRBJ1-2; no definite D call. The V end was cut by 1 base, the J end by 5 bases, with 11 bases between. CDR3 length: 14 amino acids. Germline-derived CDR1 and CDR2 are ENHRY and SYGVKD. The CDR3 DNA reads as TGTGCCATCAGTGAGTTGGACCAGCGGTATGGCTACACCTTC. Protein: CAISELDQRYGYTF.

This chain joins TRBV28 and TRBJ1-6; 7 nucleotides align to TRBD1. CDR1 is MDHEN and CDR2 is SYDVKM in the germline V gene. V lost 2 bases to trimming and J lost 6 bases; unmatched junction nucleotides: 4. The CDR3 consists of 15 residues. The CDR3 spells CASSLQGVGNSPLHF. The CDR3 region has the DNA TGTGCCAGCAGTTTACAGGGGGTAGGTAATTCACCCCTCCACTTT.

CDR3 DNA: TGTGCCAGCAGTCGACAGGGCCCTTACAATGAGCAGTTCTTC. It translates to CASSRQGPYNEQFF. V and J are TRBV6-5 and TRBJ2-1; 7 bases map to TRBD1. Per germline, CDR1 MNHEY and CDR2 SVGAGI. The CDR3 consists of 14 residues. Trimming at V came to 5 bases and at J to 4 bases, leaving 5 bases not matched to a gene.

The chain has TRBV27 and TRBJ1-3; weak D call: TRBD1 (6 bases). Germline CDR1 and CDR2: MNHEY and SMNVEV (reference sequence). The CDR3 is 14 residues long. V was clipped by 8 bases and J by 4 bases, with 15 bases between them. The DNA for the CDR3 is TGTGCCAGCGGATCCAGGGGATCCGGAAACACCATATATTTT. This encodes CASGSRGSGNTIYF.

Turning to this clone: Other DNA variants within this sample encode the same CDR3. The rearrangement links TRBV29-1 to TRBJ1-1; TRBD1 matches at 8 bases. V shed 6 bases, J shed 2 bases, and the junction held 5 bases outside the gene matches. The CDR3 covers 13 residues. Germline CDR1 reads SQVTM; CDR2 reads ANQGSEA. CDR3: CSVGSGGNTEAFF. The CDR3 nucleotides are TGCAGCGTCGGGTCAGGGGGCAACACTGAAGCTTTCTTT.

This chain connects TRBV6-5 to TRBJ2-7, with 8 bases that match TRBD2. In germline, CDR1 is MNHEY, CDR2 SVGAGI. The V gene end was trimmed by 4 bases and the J gene end by 0 bases; junction bases not matched to a gene: 8. The length of the CDR3 is 16 residues. The CDR3 region has the DNA TGTGCCAGCAGTTTTCAGCTCGGGGGGGGCTCCTACGAGCAGTACTTC. The encoded protein is CASSFQLGGGSYEQYF.

V gene TRBV5-1 combines with J gene TRBJ2-7, with 8 bases aligning to TRBD1. V trimming: 4 bases; J trimming: 2 bases; junction bases outside the gene matches: 8. CDR1 and CDR2 (germline): SGHRS, YFSETQ. The CDR3 totals 15 residues. For the CDR3, the DNA is TGCGCCAGCAGCACCGGACAGGGTCCTACCTACGAGCAGTACTTC. Its translation is CASSTGQGPTYEQYF.

The genes are TRBV15 and TRBJ2-1; maybe TRBD2 (6 bases). Germline CDR1 LNHNV, CDR2 YYDKDF (reference sequence). The germline V and J ends were trimmed by 1 base and 0 bases, with 13 bases remaining between them. The CDR3 runs 17 residues. CDR3 DNA: TGTGCCACCAGCAGAGCCCCTAGCGTTGTCTCCTACAATGAGCAGTTCTTC. Amino acids: CATSRAPSVVSYNEQFF.

This clone was seen a single time. The chain uses TRBV13 and TRBJ2-2; D gene ambiguous. The CDR3 has 13 residues. Looked up from germline, CDR1 is PRHDT and CDR2 is FYEKMQ (reference sequence). The germline V and J ends were trimmed by 4 bases and 4 bases, with 7 bases remaining between them. The CDR3 protein is CASSSGLTGELFF. The CDR3 DNA sequence: TGTGCCAGCAGCTCGGGTCTCACCGGGGAGCTGTTTTTT.

The chain couples TRBV30 to TRBJ2-7, with D possibly being TRBD1 (6 bases). V was trimmed by 0 bases and J by 0 bases, leaving 9 bases between them. Germline V gene data show CDR1 as GTSNPN and CDR2 as SVGIG (reference sequence). There are 14 residues in the CDR3. The CDR3: CAWSVDSYSYEQYF. The CDR3 bases are TGTGCCTGGAGTGTGGACAGTTACTCCTACGAGCAGTACTTC.